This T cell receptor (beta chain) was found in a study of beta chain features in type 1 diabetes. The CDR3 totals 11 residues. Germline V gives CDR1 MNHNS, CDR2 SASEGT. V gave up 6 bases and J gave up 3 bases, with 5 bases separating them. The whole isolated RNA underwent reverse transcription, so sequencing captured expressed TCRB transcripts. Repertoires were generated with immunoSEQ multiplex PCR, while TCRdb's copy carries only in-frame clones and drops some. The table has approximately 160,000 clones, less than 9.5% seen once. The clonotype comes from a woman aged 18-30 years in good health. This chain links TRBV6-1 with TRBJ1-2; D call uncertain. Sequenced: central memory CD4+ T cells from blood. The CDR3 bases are TGTGCCAGCAGGCAGGACTATGGCTACACCTTC. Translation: CASRQDYGYTF.